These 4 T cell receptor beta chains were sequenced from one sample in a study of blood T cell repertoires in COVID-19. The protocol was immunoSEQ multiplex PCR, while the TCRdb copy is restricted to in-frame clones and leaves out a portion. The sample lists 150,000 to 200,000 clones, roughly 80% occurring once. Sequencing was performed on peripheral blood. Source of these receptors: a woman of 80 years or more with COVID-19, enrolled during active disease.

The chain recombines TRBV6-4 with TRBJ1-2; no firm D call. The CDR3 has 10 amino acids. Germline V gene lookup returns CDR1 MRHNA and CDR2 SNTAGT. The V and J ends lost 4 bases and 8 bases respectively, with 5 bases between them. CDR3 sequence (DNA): TGTGCCAGCAGTGTGCGAGGCTACACCTTC. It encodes CASSVRGYTF.

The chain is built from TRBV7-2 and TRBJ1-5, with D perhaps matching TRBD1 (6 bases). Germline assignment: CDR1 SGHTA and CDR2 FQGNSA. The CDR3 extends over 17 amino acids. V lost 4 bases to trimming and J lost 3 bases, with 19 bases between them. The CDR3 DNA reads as TGTGCCAGCAGCTCCCTACAGGGAAGGAGGACCAATCAGCCCCAGCATTTT. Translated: CASSSLQGRRTNQPQHF.

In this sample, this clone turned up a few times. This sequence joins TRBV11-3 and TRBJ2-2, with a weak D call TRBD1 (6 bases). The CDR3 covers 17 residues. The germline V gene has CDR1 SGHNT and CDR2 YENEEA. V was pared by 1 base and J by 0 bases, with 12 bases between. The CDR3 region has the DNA TGTGCCAGCAGCTTAGCCCGGGACAACACGAACACCGGGGAGCTGTTTTTT. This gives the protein CASSLARDNTNTGELFF.

As DNA, the CDR3 is TGTGCCAGCAGCTTTTTCGAGGGAAATCCGGCTGGAAACACCATATATTTT. This gives the protein CASSFFEGNPAGNTIYF. The chain recombines TRBV7-2 with TRBJ1-3; D call uncertain. Germline V gene lookup returns CDR1 SGHTA and CDR2 FQGNSA. The germline V and J ends were trimmed by 3 bases and 2 bases, with 17 bases remaining between them. The CDR3 loop spans 17 amino acids.